The 5 T cell receptor beta chains below come from one sample, sequenced in a study of blood T cell repertoires in COVID-19. This table comes from immunoSEQ multiplex PCR, and its TCRdb copy is limited to in-frame clones, with some not included. This sample yields some 400,000 clones, of which around nine tenths are seen a single time; 1.5% to 2% belongs to the top ten. The source material was PBMCs or T cells enriched from blood (not recorded which). The receptors shown here come from a woman younger than 45 who had recovered from COVID-19.

The J gene is TRBJ1-2, the V gene TRBV5-1; TRBD1 might be the D (6 bases). V was pared by 0 bases and J by 2 bases, with 8 bases between. This CDR3 is 14 amino acids long. CDR1 SGHRS and CDR2 YFSETQ come from the germline V gene. CDR3 DNA sequence: TGCGCCAGCAGCTTGGGGACAGAAAACTATGGCTACACCTTC. It is translated as CASSLGTENYGYTF.

This chain connects TRBV30 to TRBJ2-3; D is unresolved. V was shortened by 0 bases and J by 8 bases, with 12 bases between the two germline ends. This CDR3 has 13 amino acids. Per the germline V gene, CDR1 is GTSNPN and CDR2 is SVGIG (reference sequence). The CDR3 DNA sequence: TGTGCCTGGAGTGTACAGACCGTGGGTACGCAGTATTTT. Amino acid sequence: CAWSVQTVGTQYF.

The chain couples TRBV27 to TRBJ1-1; D is unclear. The V gene lost 3 bases and the J gene lost 0 bases, with 8 bases spanning the gap. The CDR3 totals 14 residues. Germline V gene sequence: CDR1 MNHEY, CDR2 SMNVEV (reference sequence). CDR3 sequence reads: CASSFRDMNTEAFF. The CDR3 DNA reads as TGTGCCAGCAGTTTCCGAGATATGAACACTGAAGCTTTCTTT.

The chain links TRBV5-5 to TRBJ1-4; 8 bases align to TRBD1. CDR3 length equals 17 residues. CDR1 SGHKS and CDR2 YYEKEE come from the germline V gene (reference sequence). The junction had 11 bases not matched to a gene; V was cut back by 2 bases and J by 5 bases. The CDR3 DNA follows: TGTGCCAGCAGCTTACGACAGGGGTCCGGGCCCAATGAAAAACTGTTTTTT. It is translated as CASSLRQGSGPNEKLFF.

The chain is built from TRBV18 and TRBJ2-7; the match to TRBD1 covers 7 bases. The CDR3 length is 13 residues. Germline lookup yields CDR1 KGHSH and CDR2 LQKENI. Unmatched junction bases numbered 12, after V lost 5 bases and J lost 11 bases. The CDR3 spells CASSTGQSAGKYF. The DNA for the CDR3 is TGTGCCAGCTCAACGGGACAGTCAGCAGGCAAGTACTTC.